The 30 T cell receptor beta chains below were found in one sample sequenced in a study of breast tumors, draining lymph nodes, adjacent tissues (dated by TCRdb to about 2016). The lymph node samples were taken from the axillary draining lymph nodes of breast cancer patients. To prepare the library, multiplex PCR was applied. Sequenced using an Illumina HiSeq 2000. The public reads were quality trimmed at Q25 with fastp and then assembled into clones with MiXCR by TCRdb, keeping productive beta chains. Rows matching on CDR3 protein sequence are summarized as one entry with the most common DNA and genes. This sample has 150,000 to 200,000 distinct CDR3 sequences in its table, and about 32% of those were observed once. Of the sample, over 4% falls within the top ten clones. The sample taken for sequencing was axillary lymph node tissue. Every receptor here comes from a female donor with breast cancer. Some clones in this sample may be carry-over from other donors' samples.

This clonotype was detected ten times or more. The V call is TRBV9, the J call TRBJ2-7; TRBD2 matches 10 bases. The CDR3 loop spans 15 amino acids. With V trimmed by 0 bases and J by 3 bases, 3 bases remained unmatched. CDR1 is SGDLS, CDR2 YYNGEE, per germline. Here the CDR3 DNA reads TGTGCCAGCAGCGTAGCTAGCGGGAGTCTCTACGAGCAGTACTTC. It encodes CASSVASGSLYEQYF. The whole variable domain, remainder taken from reference TRBV9 and TRBJ2-7, is DSGVTQTPKHLITATGQRVTLRCSPRSGDLSVYWYQQSLDQGLQFLIQYYNGEERAKGNILERFSAQQFPDLHSELNLSSLELGDSALYFCASSVASGSLYEQYFGPGTRLTVT.

The V call is TRBV7-9, the J call TRBJ1-1; no clear D gene. V lost 3 bases and J lost 2, with 7 bases in between. The CDR3 runs to 13 residues. Germline V gives CDR1 SEHNR, CDR2 FQNEAQ (reference sequence). CDR3 in DNA: TGTGCCAGCAGCTTTAGCGGAAACACTGAAGCTTTCTTT. Its protein is CASSFSGNTEAFF. Complete variable domain (other parts from reference TRBV7-9 and TRBJ1-1): DTGVSQNPRHKITKRGQNVTFRCDPISEHNRLYWYRQTLGQGPEFLTYFQNEAQLEKSRLLSDRFSAERPKGSFSTLEIQRTEQGDSAMYLCASSFSGNTEAFFGQGTRLTVV.

This clonotype was picked up many times. This rearrangement joins TRBV5-1 to TRBJ1-3; D gene unclear. Germline CDR1 and CDR2: SGHRS and YFSETQ. The V and J ends lost 0 bases and 2 bases respectively, with 12 bases between them. The CDR3 is 16 residues long. This CDR3 is CASSLDPPGTGNTIYF. The DNA for the CDR3 is TGCGCCAGCAGCTTGGACCCTCCGGGAACTGGAAACACCATATATTTT. The entire variable domain, with the rest obtained from reference TRBV5-1 and TRBJ1-3, is as follows: KAGVTQTPRYLIKTRGQQVTLSCSPISGHRSVSWYQQTPGQGLQFLFEYFSETQRNKGNFPGRFSGRQFSNSRSEMNVSTLELGDSALYLCASSLDPPGTGNTIYFGEGSWLTVV.

This clonotype has ten or more counts. The V and J genes are TRBV4-1 and TRBJ1-2; possibly TRBD1 for D (5 bases). V lost 1 base and J 0 bases, leaving 9 bases between the germline ends. CDR3 length: 15 amino acids. CDR1 and CDR2 from the germline V gene are MGHRA and YSYEKL. As DNA, the CDR3 is TGCGCCAGCAGCCAAGCCCAGGGCCCTAACTATGGCTACACCTTC. Translated: CASSQAQGPNYGYTF.

Ten or more counts support this clonotype. The chain couples TRBV28 to TRBJ2-7, with TRBD1 identical over 7 bases. V lost 8 bases and J lost 6; bases outside the gene matches: 10. CDR1 and CDR2 from the germline V gene are MDHEN and SYDVKM. This CDR3 has 13 residues. CDR3 sequence reads: CASGETGNSEQYF. CDR3 in DNA: TGTGCCAGCGGGGAGACAGGGAATAGCGAGCAGTACTTC.

This clonotype was seen a few times. A much larger clone lies one base from this, so it may be a read error. As the CDR3 is not closed by the conserved phenylalanine or tryptophan, this likely results from a read error. The chain has TRBV7-9 and TRBJ2-1, with D unresolved. Trimming cost V 5 bases and J 4 bases, with 12 bases left between them. This CDR3 region has 14 residues. Per the germline V gene, CDR1 is SEHNR and CDR2 is FQNEAQ (reference sequence). CDR3 sequence: CASSPKDGYNEQFL. In DNA form, the CDR3 reads TGTGCCAGCAGCCCCAAGGACGGATACAATGAGCAGTTCCTC.

The sample holds many counts of this clonotype. The chain combines TRBV20-1 with TRBJ2-1; TRBD1 aligns across 8 bases. The CDR3 consists of 16 residues. J was trimmed by 7 bases and V by 0 bases; bases with no gene match: 11. The germline gives CDR1 DFQATT, CDR2 SNEGSKA (reference sequence). The CDR3 is CSARDRTGGISNEQFF. CDR3 sequence (DNA): TGCAGTGCTAGAGACCGTACAGGGGGGATTTCGAATGAGCAGTTCTTC.

This clonotype was recorded at least ten times. This chain connects TRBV20-1 to TRBJ1-2, with no clear D. The CDR3 totals 12 residues. CDR1 is DFQATT, CDR2 SNEGSKA, per germline (reference sequence). V dropped 5 bases and J dropped 0 bases, with 7 bases sitting between them. In DNA form, the CDR3 reads TGCAGTGCTCGGGCTGCTAACTATGGCTACACCTTC. Amino acid sequence: CSARAANYGYTF.

A few counts support this clonotype. Being one base from a much bigger clone, this may be a read error. The V and J genes are TRBV12-3 or TRBV12-4 and TRBJ1-5, with D hard to call. This CDR3 region has 12 residues. With 3 bases removed from V and 6 bases from J, the gap between germline ends came to 6 bases. The CDR3 here is CASSFNGQPQHF. The CDR3 region has the DNA TGTGCCAGCAGTTTCAACGGTCAGCCCCAGCATTTT.

In this sample, this clonotype turned up many times. The chain is built from TRBV20-1 and TRBJ2-5; TRBD2 matches 8 bases. Germline lookup yields CDR1 DFQATT and CDR2 SNEGSKA (reference sequence). With V trimmed by 6 bases and J by 7 bases, 13 bases remained unmatched. The CDR3 is made up of 14 amino acids. The CDR3 is CSAPEWRGEATQYF. CDR3 nucleotide sequence: TGCAGTGCCCCCGAGTGGCGGGGGGAAGCGACCCAGTACTTC.

This clonotype was recorded many times. This sequence joins TRBV19 and TRBJ2-5; 7 bases fit TRBD1. The CDR3 extends over 14 amino acids. V trimming: 4 bases; J trimming: 2 bases; junction bases outside the gene matches: 4. From germline, CDR1 is LNHDA and CDR2 SQIVND (reference sequence). Written as DNA, the CDR3 is TGTGCCAGTAGTAAACCGGGACAGCAAGAGACCCAGTACTTC. Protein: CASSKPGQQETQYF.

This chain uses TRBV5-1 with TRBJ2-3; 11 bases agree with TRBD2. V trimming: 3 bases; J trimming: 6 bases; junction bases outside the gene matches: 9. The germline gives CDR1 SGHRS, CDR2 YFSETQ. CDR3 length equals 16 residues. Written as DNA, the CDR3 is TGCGCCAGCAGCTCCAGACTAGCGGGGAAAGGGGATACGCAGTATTTT. It yields the protein CASSSRLAGKGDTQYF.

This clonotype was seen ten or more times. The V call is TRBV5-1, the J call TRBJ2-3; TRBD2 agrees at 8 bases. Germline trimming cut 0 bases from V and 4 bases from J; bases unmatched to any gene: 4. The CDR3 length is 15 residues. CDR1 is SGHRS and CDR2 is YFSETQ in the germline V gene. CDR3 region: CASSLEAGVADTQYF. CDR3 nucleotides: TGCGCCAGCAGCTTGGAAGCGGGAGTCGCAGATACGCAGTATTTT.

This clonotype was detected only a few times. Just one base apart from a much larger clone, this may be a read error. The gene calls are TRBV20-1 and TRBJ2-1, with 10 bases fitting TRBD2. J gave up 9 bases and V 6 bases, and 17 bases lay outside the gene matches. Germline CDR1 DFQATT, CDR2 SNEGSKA (reference sequence). The CDR3 has 16 residues. Here the CDR3 DNA reads TGCAGTGCCCCCTCCTTTACTAGCGGGGCGGCAAGTGAGCAGTTCTTC. This translates into CSAPSFTSGAASEQFF.

Notes on this clonotype: Because the CDR3 is missing its conserved closing phenylalanine or tryptophan, this is likely a read error. This chain joins TRBV9 and TRBJ1-6; D is undetermined. The CDR3 loop spans 13 amino acids. Germline V CDR1 and CDR2: SGDLS, YYNGEE. V lost 0 bases to trimming and J lost 8 bases, with 6 bases between them. The CDR3 DNA follows: TGTGCCAGCAGCGTAGAGGGCTATTCACCCCTCCACTCT. As protein: CASSVEGYSPLHS.

As concerns this clonotype: One end of the junction fails to match germline, which may point to a read error. The rearrangement links TRBV5-1 to TRBJ1-6; tentative D call: TRBD1 (5 bases). This CDR3 has 16 residues. Germline CDR1 and CDR2: SGHRS and YFSETQ. CDR3 sequence: CASSVRGDSYNSPLHF. The CDR3 coding sequence is TGTGCCAGCAGCGTCCGGGGCGACTCCTATAATTCACCCCTCCACTTT.

This clonotype has ten or more counts. The chain links TRBV9 to TRBJ2-2; 11 bases are shared with TRBD2. The CDR3 extends over 17 amino acids. V lost 0 bases to trimming and J lost 6 bases; unmatched junction nucleotides: 7. CDR1 and CDR2 from the germline V gene are SGDLS and YYNGEE. The CDR3 nucleotides are TGTGCCAGCAGCGTAGATGGTAGCGGGAGGGCTTCCGGGGAGCTGTTTTTT. This gives the protein CASSVDGSGRASGELFF.

This clonotype was seen only a few times. Given a much more abundant clone one base away, this may be a read error. The CDR3 DNA reads TGTGCCAGCAGTCTTCTCCTAACCGGGGAGCTGTTTTTT. This translates into CASSLLLTGELFF. This chain joins TRBV6-6 and TRBJ2-2; D gene uncertain. Trimming took off 5 bases at V and 5 bases at J, with 9 bases between the two ends. Looked up from germline, CDR1 is MNHNY and CDR2 is SVGAGI (reference sequence). The CDR3 is made up of 13 amino acids.

This clonotype was seen repeatedly, ten times or more. The chain uses TRBV6-1 and TRBJ1-6; D perhaps matches TRBD1 (6 bases). The CDR3 runs to 14 residues. Germline CDR1 reads MNHNS; CDR2 reads SASEGT. Trimming removed 1 base at V and 13 bases at J, with 14 bases between. CDR3 DNA sequence: TGTGCCAGCAGTGAAGTGGGAAGGGGGGCCCCCCTCCACTTT. Residues: CASSEVGRGAPLHF.

Regarding this clonotype: A much bigger clone sits one base away, suggesting this may be a read error. This chain uses TRBV30 with TRBJ1-2, with a weak D call TRBD1 (6 bases). Germline CDR1 reads GTSNPN; CDR2 reads SVGIG (reference sequence). The length of the CDR3 is 13 residues. V lost 5 bases and J lost 6, with 16 bases in between. The CDR3 reads CAWSRGRSNGYTF. The DNA for the CDR3 is TGTGCCTGGTCCAGGGGTCGCTCCAATGGCTACACCTTC.

This clonotype came up many times. The rearrangement joins TRBV7-8 to TRBJ2-7, with a possible D match to TRBD2 (6 bases). V lost 0 bases and J lost 0, with 12 bases in between. Germline CDR1 reads SGHVS; CDR2 reads FQNEAQ. The CDR3 length is 16 residues. This chain's CDR3 is CASSLAGRKSSYEQYF. The CDR3 DNA sequence: TGTGCCAGCAGCTTAGCAGGGAGGAAGAGCTCCTACGAGCAGTACTTC.

Worth noting for this clonotype: Possible read error: a much larger clone is one base away. V is TRBV5-8 and J is TRBJ1-2; 8 nucleotides line up with TRBD1. The CDR3 covers 13 residues. Germline CDR1 reads SGHTS; CDR2 reads YDEGEE. Trimming took 5 bases from V and 4 from J; bases not matched to a gene: 4. The CDR3 region is CASRIQGAYGYTF. CDR3 coding DNA: TGTGCCAGCAGGATCCAGGGGGCCTATGGCTACACCTTC.

A note on this clonotype: Germline is not matched at one junction end, which may reflect a read error. The chain carries TRBV2 and TRBJ1-1; D gene unclear. CDR1 SNHLY and CDR2 FYNNEI come from the germline V gene. This CDR3 region has 12 residues. Here the CDR3 reads CASRDGNTEALF. The CDR3 DNA is TGTGCCAGCAGAGACGGAAACACTGAAGCTCTCTTT. Full variable domain (missing parts from reference TRBV2 and TRBJ1-1): EPEVTQTPSHQVTQMGQEVILRCVPISNHLYFYWYRQILGQKVEFLVSFYNNEISEKSEIFDDQFSVERPDGSNFTLKIRSTKLEDSAMYFCASRDGNTEALFGQGTRLTVV.

In its sample, this clonotype was seen many times. The chain is built from TRBV6-6 and TRBJ1-3, with TRBD1 identical over 8 bases. Germline trimming cut 2 bases from V and 2 bases from J; bases unmatched to any gene: 2. Looked up from germline, CDR1 is MNHNY and CDR2 is SVGAGI (reference sequence). The CDR3 totals 15 residues. DNA of the CDR3: TGTGCCAGCAGTTACCCGACAGGGGCTGGAAACACCATATATTTT. It encodes CASSYPTGAGNTIYF.

This clonotype was seen many times. The genes are TRBV5-8 and TRBJ2-3; TRBD2 agrees at 8 bases. This CDR3 is 17 amino acids long. Germline CDR1 and CDR2: SGHTS and YDEGEE. Germline trimming cut 4 bases from V and 3 bases from J; bases unmatched to any gene: 13. The CDR3 region is CASSRTGGATLTDTQYF. The CDR3 DNA reads as TGTGCCAGCAGCCGCACGGGGGGGGCTACTCTTACAGATACGCAGTATTTT.

The chain uses TRBV30 and TRBJ1-4; TRBD1 might be the D (5 bases). Looked up from germline, CDR1 is GTSNPN and CDR2 is SVGIG (reference sequence). V lost 2 bases, J lost 10 bases, and 20 bases lay in between. The CDR3 consists of 15 residues. CDR3: CAWSSRHRNYGKLFF. For the CDR3, the DNA is TGTGCCTGGAGTTCCCGTCACAGGAATTATGGAAAACTGTTTTTT. Variable domain in full (rest from reference TRBV30 and TRBJ1-4): SQTIHQWPATLVQPVGSPLSLECTVEGTSNPNLYWYRQAAGRGLQLLFYSVGIGQISSEVPQNLSASRPQDRQFILSSKKLLLSDSGFYLCAWSSRHRNYGKLFFGSGTQLSVL.

This clonotype was observed a single time. This may be a read error, as it is one base from a much larger clone. J is TRBJ2-7 and V is TRBV6-5; the D gene is possibly TRBD2 (6 bases). The germline V and J ends were trimmed by 0 bases and 3 bases, with 12 bases remaining between them. Germline lookup yields CDR1 MNHEY and CDR2 SVGAGI. The CDR3 sequence is 15 residues long. CDR3 DNA sequence: TGTGCCAGCAGTTACTCGGTCCGGGAGAGCTACGAGCAGTACTTC. Translating it yields CASSYSVRESYEQYF.

This clonotype was observed at least ten times. A single base separates this from a much larger clone, so it may be a read error. The chain is built from TRBV7-9 and TRBJ2-5, with 8 bases fitting TRBD2. The CDR3 covers 15 residues. Per germline, CDR1 SEHNR and CDR2 FQNEAQ (reference sequence). CDR3 sequence (DNA): TGTGCCAGCAGCCCCGGGACTAGTAGGATGGAGACCCAGCACTTC. This gives the protein CASSPGTSRMETQHF.

This clonotype came up a few times. This sequence joins TRBV18 and TRBJ1-2; D remains ambiguous. Trimming left V 5 bases short and J 0 bases short, with 7 bases between. The germline CDR1 and CDR2 sequences are KGHSH and LQKENI. The CDR3 is 13 amino acids. CDR3 protein: CASSADANYGYTF. CDR3 bases: TGTGCCAGCTCAGCGGACGCTAACTATGGCTACACCTTC.

This chain connects TRBV5-1 to TRBJ1-2; D is possibly TRBD1 (6 bases). Germline V gene sequence: CDR1 SGHRS, CDR2 YFSETQ. This CDR3 spans 14 amino acids. The V and J ends lost 5 bases and 4 bases respectively, with 15 bases between them. In DNA form, the CDR3 reads TGCGCCAGCAGTCGCGGGGCAGGGGCCTATGGCTACACCTTC. Protein sequence: CASSRGAGAYGYTF.